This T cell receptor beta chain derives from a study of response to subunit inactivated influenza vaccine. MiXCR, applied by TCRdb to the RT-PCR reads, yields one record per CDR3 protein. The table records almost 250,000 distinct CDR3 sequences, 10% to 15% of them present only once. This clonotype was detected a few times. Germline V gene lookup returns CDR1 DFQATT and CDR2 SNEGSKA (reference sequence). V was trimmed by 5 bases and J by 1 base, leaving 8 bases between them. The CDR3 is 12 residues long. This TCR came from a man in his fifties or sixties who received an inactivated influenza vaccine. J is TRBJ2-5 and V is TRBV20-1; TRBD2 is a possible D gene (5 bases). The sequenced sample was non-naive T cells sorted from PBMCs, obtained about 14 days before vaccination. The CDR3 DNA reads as TGCAGTGCTCGGAGGTCCCAAGAGACCCAGTACTTC. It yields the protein CSARRSQETQYF.